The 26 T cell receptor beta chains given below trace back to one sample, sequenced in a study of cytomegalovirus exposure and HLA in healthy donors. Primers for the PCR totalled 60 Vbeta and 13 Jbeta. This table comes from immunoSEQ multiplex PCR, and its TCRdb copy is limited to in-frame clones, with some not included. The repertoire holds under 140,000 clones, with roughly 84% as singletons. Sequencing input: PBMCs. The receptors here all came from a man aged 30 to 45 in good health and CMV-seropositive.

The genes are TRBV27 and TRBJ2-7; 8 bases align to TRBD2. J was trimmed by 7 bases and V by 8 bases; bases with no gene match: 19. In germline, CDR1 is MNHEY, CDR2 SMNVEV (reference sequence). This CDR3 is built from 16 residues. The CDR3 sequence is CASRPLAGGGQGEQYF. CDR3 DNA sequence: TGTGCCAGCCGGCCTCTTGCGGGCGGGGGGCAGGGGGAGCAGTACTTC.

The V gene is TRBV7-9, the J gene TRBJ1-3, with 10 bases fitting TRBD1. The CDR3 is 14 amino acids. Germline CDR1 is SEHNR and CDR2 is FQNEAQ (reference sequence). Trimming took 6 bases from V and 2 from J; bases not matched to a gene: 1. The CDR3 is CASRDRGAGNTIYF. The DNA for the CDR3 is TGTGCCAGCAGGGACAGGGGGGCTGGAAACACCATATATTTT.

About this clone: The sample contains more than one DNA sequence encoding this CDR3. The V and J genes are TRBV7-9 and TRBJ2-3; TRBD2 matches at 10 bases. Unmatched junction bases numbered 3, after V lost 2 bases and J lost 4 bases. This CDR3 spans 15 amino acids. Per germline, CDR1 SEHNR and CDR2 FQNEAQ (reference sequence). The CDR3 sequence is CASSLTSGGADTQYF. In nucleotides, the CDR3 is TGTGCCAGCAGCTTAACGAGCGGGGGGGCAGATACGCAGTATTTT.

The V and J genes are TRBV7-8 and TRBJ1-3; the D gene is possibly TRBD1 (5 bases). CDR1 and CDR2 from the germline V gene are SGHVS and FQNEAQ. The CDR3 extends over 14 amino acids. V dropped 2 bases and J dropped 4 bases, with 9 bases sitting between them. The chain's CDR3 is CASSLSGPGNTIYF. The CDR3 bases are TGTGCCAGCAGCTTATCAGGGCCAGGAAACACCATATATTTT.

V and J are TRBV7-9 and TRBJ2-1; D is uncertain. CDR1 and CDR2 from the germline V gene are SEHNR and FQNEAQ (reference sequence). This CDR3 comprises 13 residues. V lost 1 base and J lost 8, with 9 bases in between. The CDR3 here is CASSLGSFDEQFF. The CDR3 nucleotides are TGTGCCAGCAGCTTAGGCAGTTTTGATGAGCAGTTCTTC.

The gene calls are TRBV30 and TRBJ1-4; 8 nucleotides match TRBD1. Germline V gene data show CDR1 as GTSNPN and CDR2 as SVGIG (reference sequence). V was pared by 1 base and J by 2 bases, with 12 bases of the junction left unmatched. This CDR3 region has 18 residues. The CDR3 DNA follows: TGTGCCTGGAGTGGGCCGCGGACAGGGCGCGGGACTAATGAAAAACTGTTTTTT. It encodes CAWSGPRTGRGTNEKLFF.

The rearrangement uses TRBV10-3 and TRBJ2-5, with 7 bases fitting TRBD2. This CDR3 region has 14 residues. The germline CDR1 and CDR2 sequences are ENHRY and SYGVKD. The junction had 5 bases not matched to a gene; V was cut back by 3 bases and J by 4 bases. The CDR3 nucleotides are TGTGCCATCAGTGATGGGGGGGACGGAGAGACCCAGTACTTC. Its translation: CAISDGGDGETQYF.

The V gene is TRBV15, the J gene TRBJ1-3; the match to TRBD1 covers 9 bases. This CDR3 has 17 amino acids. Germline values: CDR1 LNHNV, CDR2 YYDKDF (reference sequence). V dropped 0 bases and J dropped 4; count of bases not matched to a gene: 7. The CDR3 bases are TGTGCCACCAGCAGAGAGTTGGGACAGGGTTCAGGAAACACCATATATTTT. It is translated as CATSRELGQGSGNTIYF.

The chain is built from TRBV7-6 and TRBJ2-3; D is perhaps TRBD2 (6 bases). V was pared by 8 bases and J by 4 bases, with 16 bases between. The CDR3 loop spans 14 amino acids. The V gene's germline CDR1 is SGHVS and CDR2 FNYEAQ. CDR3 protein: CASGLLAGSDTQYF. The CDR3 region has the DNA TGTGCCAGCGGACTACTAGCCGGTTCAGATACGCAGTATTTT. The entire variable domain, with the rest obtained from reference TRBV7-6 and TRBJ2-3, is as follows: GAGVSQSPRYKVTKRGQDVALRCDPISGHVSLYWYRQALGQGPEFLTYFNYEAQQDKSGLPNDRFSAERPEGSISTLTIQRTEQRDSAMYRCASGLLAGSDTQYFGPGTRLTVL.

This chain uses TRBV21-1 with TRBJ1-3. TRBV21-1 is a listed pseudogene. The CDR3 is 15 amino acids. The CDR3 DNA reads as TGTGCCAGCAGCAATCAAGGTGAGGCGGGAAACACCATATATTTT. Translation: CASSNQGEAGNTIYF.

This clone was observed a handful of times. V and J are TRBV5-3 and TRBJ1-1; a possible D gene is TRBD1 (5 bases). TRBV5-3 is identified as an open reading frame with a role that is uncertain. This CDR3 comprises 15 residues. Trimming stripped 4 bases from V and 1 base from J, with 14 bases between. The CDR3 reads CARSPGGVSNTEAFF. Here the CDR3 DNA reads TGTGCCAGAAGCCCGGGAGGGGTCTCGAACACTGAAGCTTTCTTT.

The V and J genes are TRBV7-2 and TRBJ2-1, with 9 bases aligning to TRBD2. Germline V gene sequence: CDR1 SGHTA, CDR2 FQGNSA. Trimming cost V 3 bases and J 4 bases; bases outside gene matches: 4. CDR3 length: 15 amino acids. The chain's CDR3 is CASSFERGVYNEQFF. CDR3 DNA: TGTGCCAGCAGCTTTGAGCGGGGGGTATACAATGAGCAGTTCTTC.

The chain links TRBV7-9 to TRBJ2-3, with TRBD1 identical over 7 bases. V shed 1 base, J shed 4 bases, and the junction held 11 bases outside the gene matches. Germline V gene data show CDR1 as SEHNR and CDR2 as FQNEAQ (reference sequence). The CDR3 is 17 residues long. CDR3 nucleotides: TGTGCCAGCAGCTTAGAGGGGGCAGGGGCAATGGCAGATACGCAGTATTTT. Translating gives CASSLEGAGAMADTQYF.

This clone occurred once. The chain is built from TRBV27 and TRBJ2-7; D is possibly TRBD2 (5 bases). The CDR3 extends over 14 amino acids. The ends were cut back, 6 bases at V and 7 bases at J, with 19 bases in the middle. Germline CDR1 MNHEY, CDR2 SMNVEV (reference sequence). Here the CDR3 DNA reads TGTGCCAGCAGCGCCTCGGCCCTACGGGGAGAGCAGTACTTC. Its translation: CASSASALRGEQYF.

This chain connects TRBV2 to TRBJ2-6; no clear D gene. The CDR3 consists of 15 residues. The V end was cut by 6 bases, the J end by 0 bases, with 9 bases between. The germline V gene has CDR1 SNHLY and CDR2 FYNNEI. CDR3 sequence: CASSGASSGANVLTF. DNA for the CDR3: TGTGCCAGCAGCGGAGCGAGCTCTGGGGCCAACGTCCTGACTTTC.

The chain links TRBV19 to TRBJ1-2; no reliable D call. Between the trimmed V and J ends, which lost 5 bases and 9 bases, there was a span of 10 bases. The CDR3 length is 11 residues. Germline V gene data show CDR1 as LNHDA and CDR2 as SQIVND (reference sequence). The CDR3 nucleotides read TGTGCCAGTAGTGGGGAGGAGAGCTACACCTTC. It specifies CASSGEESYTF. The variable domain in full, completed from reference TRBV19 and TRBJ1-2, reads DGGITQSPKYLFRKEGQNVTLSCEQNLNHDAMYWYRQDPGQGLRLIYYSQIVNDFQKGDIAEGYSVSREKKESFPLTVTSAQKNPTAFYLCASSGEESYTFGSGTRLTVV.

CDR3 bases: TGTGCCAGCAGCTTACGGGGGGCTACTAGCACAGATACGCAGTATTTT. Its protein product is CASSLRGATSTDTQYF. The V call is TRBV11-2, the J call TRBJ2-3; the D gene is possibly TRBD2 (7 bases). This CDR3 has 16 amino acids. V was shortened by 2 bases and J by 0 bases, with 12 bases between the two germline ends. The germline V gene has CDR1 SGHAT and CDR2 FQNNGV. Full variable domain (outside the CDR3, taken from reference TRBV11-2 and TRBJ2-3): EAGVAQSPRYKIIEKRQSVAFWCNPISGHATLYWYQQILGQGPKLLIQFQNNGVVDDSQLPKDRFSAERLKGVDSTLKIQPAKLEDSAVYLCASSLRGATSTDTQYFGPGTRLTVL.

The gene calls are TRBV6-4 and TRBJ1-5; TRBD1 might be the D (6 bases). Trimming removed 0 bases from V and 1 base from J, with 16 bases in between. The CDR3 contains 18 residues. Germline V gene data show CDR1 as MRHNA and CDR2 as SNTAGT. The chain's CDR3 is CASSDSGGAGRSNQPQHF. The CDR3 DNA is TGTGCCAGCAGTGACTCGGGGGGGGCAGGTAGGAGCAATCAGCCCCAGCATTTT.

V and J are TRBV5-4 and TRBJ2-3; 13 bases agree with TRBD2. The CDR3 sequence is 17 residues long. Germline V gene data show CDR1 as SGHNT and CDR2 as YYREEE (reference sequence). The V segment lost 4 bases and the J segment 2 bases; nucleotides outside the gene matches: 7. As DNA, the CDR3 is TGTGCCAGCAGCCTGGGACTAGCGGGGTCCGCCACAGATACGCAGTATTTT. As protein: CASSLGLAGSATDTQYF.

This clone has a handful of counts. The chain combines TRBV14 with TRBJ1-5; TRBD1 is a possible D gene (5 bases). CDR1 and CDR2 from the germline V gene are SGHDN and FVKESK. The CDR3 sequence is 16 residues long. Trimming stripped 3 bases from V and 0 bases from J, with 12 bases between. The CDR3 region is CASSHFWGYSNQPQHF. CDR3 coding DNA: TGTGCCAGCAGCCACTTTTGGGGCTATAGCAATCAGCCCCAGCATTTT.

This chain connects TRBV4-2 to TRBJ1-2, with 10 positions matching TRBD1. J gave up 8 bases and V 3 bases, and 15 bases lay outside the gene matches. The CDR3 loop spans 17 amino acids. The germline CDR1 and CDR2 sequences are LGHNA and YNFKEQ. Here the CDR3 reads CASSHLREQTGGDGYTF. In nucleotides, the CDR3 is TGTGCCAGCAGCCACCTACGTGAGCAGACAGGGGGCGACGGCTACACCTTC.

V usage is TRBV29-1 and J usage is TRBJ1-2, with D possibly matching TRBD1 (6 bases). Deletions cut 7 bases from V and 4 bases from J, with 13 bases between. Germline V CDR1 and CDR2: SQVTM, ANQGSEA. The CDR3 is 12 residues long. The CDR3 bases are TGCAGCGCCGAGGGGGTTGCCTATGGCTACACCTTC. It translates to CSAEGVAYGYTF.

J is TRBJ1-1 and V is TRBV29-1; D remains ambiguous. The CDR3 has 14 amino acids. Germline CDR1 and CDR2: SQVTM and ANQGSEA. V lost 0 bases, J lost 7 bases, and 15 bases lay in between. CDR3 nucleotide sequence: TGCAGCGTTGAAGATGATCGCCGAGGAGATGAAGCTTTCTTT. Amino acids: CSVEDDRRGDEAFF.

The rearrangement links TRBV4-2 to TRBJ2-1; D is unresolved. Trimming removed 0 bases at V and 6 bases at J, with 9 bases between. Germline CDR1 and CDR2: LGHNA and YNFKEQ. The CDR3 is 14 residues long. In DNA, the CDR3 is TGTGCCAGCAGCCAAGATCCCTTTATCAATGAGCAGTTCTTC. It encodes CASSQDPFINEQFF.

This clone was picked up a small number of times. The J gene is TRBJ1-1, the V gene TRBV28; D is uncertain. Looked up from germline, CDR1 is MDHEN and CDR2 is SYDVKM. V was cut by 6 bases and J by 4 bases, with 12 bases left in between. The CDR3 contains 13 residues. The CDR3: CASSPSVPTEAFF. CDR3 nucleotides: TGTGCCAGCAGCCCGTCGGTCCCCACTGAAGCTTTCTTT.

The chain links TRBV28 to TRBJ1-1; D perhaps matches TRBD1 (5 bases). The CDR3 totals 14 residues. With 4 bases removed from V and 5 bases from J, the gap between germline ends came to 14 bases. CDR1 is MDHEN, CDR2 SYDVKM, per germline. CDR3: CASSSTGRRTEAFF. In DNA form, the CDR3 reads TGTGCCAGCAGTTCTACAGGAAGGCGAACTGAAGCTTTCTTT.